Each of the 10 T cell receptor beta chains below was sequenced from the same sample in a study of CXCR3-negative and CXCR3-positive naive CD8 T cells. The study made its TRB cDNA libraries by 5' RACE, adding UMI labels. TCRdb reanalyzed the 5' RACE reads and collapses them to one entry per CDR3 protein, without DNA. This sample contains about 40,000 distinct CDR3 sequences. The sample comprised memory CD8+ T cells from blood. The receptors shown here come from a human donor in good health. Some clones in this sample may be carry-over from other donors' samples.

This CDR3 reads CASSQGIQRTMIQETQYF. The rearrangement uses TRBV14 and TRBJ2-5. Looked up from germline, CDR1 is SGHDN and CDR2 is FVKESK. CDR3 length: 18 amino acids.

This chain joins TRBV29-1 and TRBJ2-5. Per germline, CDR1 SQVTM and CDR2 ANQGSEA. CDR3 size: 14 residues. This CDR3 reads CSVGRDLPQETQYF.

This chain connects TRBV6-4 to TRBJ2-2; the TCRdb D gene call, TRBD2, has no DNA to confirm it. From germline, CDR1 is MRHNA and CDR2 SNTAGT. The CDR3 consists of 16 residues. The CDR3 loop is CASSPGTSGGTGELFF.

This CDR3 is CASSPGGLGGEQFF. The gene calls are TRBV3-1 and TRBJ2-1; TCRdb outputs TRBD2, but without DNA this stays unchecked. There are 14 residues in the CDR3. CDR1 LGHDT and CDR2 YNNKEL come from the germline V gene (reference sequence).

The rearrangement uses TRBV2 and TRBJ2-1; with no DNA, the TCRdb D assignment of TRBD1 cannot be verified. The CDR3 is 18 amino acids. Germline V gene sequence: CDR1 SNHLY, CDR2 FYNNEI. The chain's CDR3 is CASSEARGTGGLDNEQFF.

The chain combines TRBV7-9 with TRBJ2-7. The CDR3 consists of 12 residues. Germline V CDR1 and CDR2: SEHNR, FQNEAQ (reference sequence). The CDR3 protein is CASSDSSYEQYF.

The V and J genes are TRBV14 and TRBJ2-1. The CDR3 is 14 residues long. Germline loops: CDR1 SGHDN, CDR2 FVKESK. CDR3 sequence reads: CASSQVTLYNEQFF.

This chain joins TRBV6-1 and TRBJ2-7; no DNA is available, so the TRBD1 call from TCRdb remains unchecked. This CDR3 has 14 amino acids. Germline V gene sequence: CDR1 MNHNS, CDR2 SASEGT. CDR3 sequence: CASSEQGASDEQYF.

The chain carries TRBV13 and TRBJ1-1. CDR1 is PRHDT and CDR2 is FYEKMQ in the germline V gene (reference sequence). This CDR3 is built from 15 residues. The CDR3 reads CASSFQGRGGTEAFF.

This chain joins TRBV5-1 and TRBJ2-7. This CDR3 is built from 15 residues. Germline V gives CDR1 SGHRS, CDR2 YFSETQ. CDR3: CASSSTTDSSYEQYF.